The 25 T cell receptor beta chains below come from one sample, sequenced in a study of blood T cell repertoires in COVID-19. Using immunoSEQ multiplex PCR, the repertoire was profiled, and TCRdb retains in-frame clones only, with some absent. The table shows over 200,000 clones, with around nine tenths occurring only once. Sequenced input: PBMCs or T cells enriched from blood (not recorded which). All receptors come from a man aged 25-45 years who had recovered from COVID-19.

V and J are TRBV7-2 and TRBJ1-1; maybe TRBD1 (6 bases). There are 16 residues in the CDR3. V lost 1 base and J 0 bases, leaving 12 bases between the germline ends. Per the germline V gene, CDR1 is SGHTA and CDR2 is FQGNSA. CDR3 coding DNA: TGTGCCAGCAGCTTAGTTACAGGGATAATGAACACTGAAGCTTTCTTT. Residues: CASSLVTGIMNTEAFF.

The rearrangement joins TRBV7-9 to TRBJ2-7; 7 bases agree with TRBD1. The V gene end was trimmed by 5 bases and the J gene end by 2 bases; junction bases not matched to a gene: 6. From germline, CDR1 is SEHNR and CDR2 FQNEAQ (reference sequence). The CDR3 is made up of 14 amino acids. The CDR3 DNA follows: TGTGCCAGCAGCAAAAGACAGGGCACCTACGAGCAGTACTTC. Its translation: CASSKRQGTYEQYF. The full variable domain, its missing parts supplied by reference TRBV7-9 and TRBJ2-7, is DTGVSQNPRHKITKRGQNVTFRCDPISEHNRLYWYRQTLGQGPEFLTYFQNEAQLEKSRLLSDRFSAERPKGSFSTLEIQRTEQGDSAMYLCASSKRQGTYEQYFGPGTRLTVT.

This clone showed up just once. The J gene is TRBJ1-5, the V gene TRBV27; 10 bases agree with TRBD1. V lost 4 bases, J lost 7 bases, and 10 bases stayed unmatched. Germline lookup yields CDR1 MNHEY and CDR2 SMNVEV (reference sequence). The CDR3 is 16 residues long. Written as DNA, the CDR3 is TGTGCCAGCAGTTCCACGGGACAGGGGATGGGACAGCCCCAGCATTTT. Translating it yields CASSSTGQGMGQPQHF.

The chain is built from TRBV13 and TRBJ2-7, with D possibly being TRBD2 (5 bases). The V gene lost 5 bases and the J gene lost 6 bases, with 20 bases spanning the gap. CDR3 length: 15 amino acids. Germline CDR1 and CDR2: PRHDT and FYEKMQ (reference sequence). The CDR3 region is CASSKPFGIRGEQYF. CDR3 sequence (DNA): TGTGCCAGCAGCAAACCCTTCGGGATCCGCGGCGAGCAGTACTTC.

V is TRBV28 and J is TRBJ2-7; D uncertain. The CDR3 sequence is 13 residues long. V was pared by 5 bases and J by 3 bases, with 11 bases between. Germline CDR1 and CDR2: MDHEN and SYDVKM. For the CDR3, the DNA is TGTGCCAGCAGTGAGTCCCCAGGCTACGAGCAGTACTTC. Protein product: CASSESPGYEQYF.

Worth noting for this clone: The same CDR3 is also encoded by other DNA sequences in this sample. The chain carries TRBV7-2 and TRBJ2-5; TRBD2 might be the D (6 bases). The germline gives CDR1 SGHTA, CDR2 FQGNSA. V lost 6 bases and J lost 2, with 10 bases in between. The CDR3 contains 13 residues. The CDR3 DNA follows: TGTGCCAGCAGTTCGACTAGACAAGAGACCCAGTACTTC. Residues: CASSSTRQETQYF.

The chain combines TRBV7-9 with TRBJ2-2; 8 bases are a match to TRBD2. V was clipped by 3 bases and J by 5 bases; unmatched bases: 8. The length of the CDR3 is 16 residues. Looked up from germline, CDR1 is SEHNR and CDR2 is FQNEAQ (reference sequence). The CDR3 DNA is TGTGCCAGCAGCTTGATCAGCGGGAGATCAACCGGGGAGCTGTTTTTT. Its translation is CASSLISGRSTGELFF.

This sequence joins TRBV6-6 and TRBJ1-1, with D maybe TRBD1 (5 bases). The CDR3 has 14 amino acids. Germline assignment: CDR1 MNHNY and CDR2 SVGAGI (reference sequence). Trimming took off 2 bases at V and 8 bases at J, with 15 bases between the two ends. This CDR3 is CASSYPGGTQEAFF. The CDR3 coding sequence is TGTGCCAGCAGTTACCCCGGGGGGACGCAGGAAGCTTTCTTT.

V and J are TRBV7-9 and TRBJ2-1, with TRBD2 as a possible D gene (6 bases). V was pared by 1 base and J by 8 bases, with 15 bases between. This CDR3 region has 15 residues. Looked up from germline, CDR1 is SEHNR and CDR2 is FQNEAQ (reference sequence). The CDR3 DNA reads as TGTGCCAGCAGCTTAGTAGCGCCGAGGAGGGATGAGCAGTTCTTC. Amino acid sequence: CASSLVAPRRDEQFF.

This clone was recorded once. The chain combines TRBV27 with TRBJ2-2; TRBD2 matches at 7 bases. With V trimmed by 2 bases and J by 0 bases, 3 bases remained unmatched. The CDR3 totals 16 residues. Germline V gene sequence: CDR1 MNHEY, CDR2 SMNVEV (reference sequence). The CDR3 loop reads CASSLRGLPNTGELFF. The CDR3 DNA reads as TGTGCCAGCAGTTTACGGGGACTACCGAACACCGGGGAGCTGTTTTTT.

The gene calls are TRBV6-5 and TRBJ2-7; a weak D match, TRBD2 (5 bases). The CDR3 loop spans 15 amino acids. Germline V CDR1 and CDR2: MNHEY, SVGAGI. Trimming pared 4 bases from V and 6 bases from J, leaving 19 bases between. The CDR3 region has the DNA TGTGCCAGCAGTTCCAGAGGGATCCGGTATCCCGAGCAGTACTTC. This sequence encodes CASSSRGIRYPEQYF.

The count of this clone is one. The chain links TRBV10-3 to TRBJ2-7; D gene uncertain. The ends were cut back, 5 bases at V and 4 bases at J, with 6 bases in the middle. The V gene's germline CDR1 is ENHRY and CDR2 SYGVKD. The CDR3 length is 11 residues. CDR3 nucleotide sequence: TGTGCCATCAGTCACGGGTACGAGCAGTACTTC. Protein: CAISHGYEQYF.

The chain links TRBV4-2 to TRBJ2-3; D is unresolved. The CDR3 runs 14 residues. The V and J ends lost 5 bases and 1 base respectively, with 10 bases between them. CDR1 is LGHNA, CDR2 YNFKEQ, per germline. This CDR3 is CASSSETGTDTQYF. The CDR3 DNA is TGTGCCAGCAGCTCGGAAACAGGCACAGATACGCAGTATTTT.

The CDR3 loop is CASSSGLRQGLSGNTIYF. In nucleotides, the CDR3 is TGTGCCAGCAGCTCCGGACTAAGACAGGGCCTCTCTGGAAACACCATATATTTT. The chain uses TRBV7-8 and TRBJ1-3; 7 nucleotides agree with TRBD1. The CDR3 is made up of 18 amino acids. Per germline, CDR1 SGHVS and CDR2 FQNEAQ. The V gene end was trimmed by 4 bases and the J gene end by 0 bases; junction bases not matched to a gene: 12.

This clone was detected once. The chain recombines TRBV28 with TRBJ1-6, with D maybe TRBD1 (5 bases). V lost 4 bases, J lost 4 bases, and 14 bases lay in between. CDR3 length: 16 amino acids. The germline V gene encodes CDR1 MDHEN and CDR2 SYDVKM. The CDR3 nucleotides are TGTGCCAGCAGTTCCTTCCGACAGCTATATAATTCACCCCTCCACTTT. Its protein product is CASSSFRQLYNSPLHF.

In DNA form, the CDR3 reads TGTGCCAGCAGTGGAGGGGGACAGGGGGGAAACACCATATATTTT. It encodes CASSGGGQGGNTIYF. The chain joins TRBV2 to TRBJ1-3, with 10 bases matching TRBD1. The V gene's germline CDR1 is SNHLY and CDR2 FYNNEI. Trimming cost V 4 bases and J 4 bases; bases outside gene matches: 4. CDR3 length: 15 residues.

The chain couples TRBV24-1 to TRBJ1-2; D is perhaps TRBD1 (5 bases). CDR1 is KGHDR, CDR2 SFDVKD, per germline. V was cut by 10 bases and J by 2 bases, with 13 bases left in between. The CDR3 has 13 residues. CDR3 sequence reads: CATSDSSNYGYTF. CDR3 bases: TGTGCCACGTCAGACAGTTCGAACTATGGCTACACCTTC.

The gene calls are TRBV6-4 and TRBJ1-5; D unclear. Per germline, CDR1 MRHNA and CDR2 SNTAGT. The CDR3 extends over 14 amino acids. Trimming took off 1 base at V and 0 bases at J, with 4 bases between the two ends. CDR3 sequence: CASSDFSSNQPQHF. The CDR3 nucleotides read TGTGCCAGCAGTGACTTTAGTAGCAATCAGCCCCAGCATTTT.

The V and J genes are TRBV7-2 and TRBJ2-7; the D gene is possibly TRBD1 (7 bases). Germline V gene data show CDR1 as SGHTA and CDR2 as FQGNSA. The CDR3 is made up of 14 amino acids. Trimming left V 6 bases short and J 3 bases short, with 15 bases between. The CDR3 bases are TGTGCCAGCAGAGAGACAGGGACTCGCTACGAGCAGTACTTC. It yields the protein CASRETGTRYEQYF. Supplemented by reference TRBV7-2 and TRBJ2-7, the full variable domain reads GAGVSQSPSNKVTEKGKDVELRCDPISGHTALYWYRQSLGQGLEFLIYFQGNSAPDKSGLPSDRFSAERTGGSVSTLTIQRTQQEDSAVYLCASRETGTRYEQYFGPGTRLTVT.

The chain joins TRBV4-3 to TRBJ2-3; 9 bases are shared with TRBD2. Germline V lookup: CDR1 LGHNA, CDR2 YSLEER. This CDR3 has 13 residues. V shed 6 bases, J shed 4 bases, and the junction held 2 bases outside the gene matches. The CDR3 loop reads CASSERGADTQYF. In DNA form, the CDR3 reads TGCGCCAGCAGTGAGCGGGGGGCAGATACGCAGTATTTT.

The chain joins TRBV2 to TRBJ1-1; D uncertain. CDR1 and CDR2 from the germline V gene are SNHLY and FYNNEI. This CDR3 spans 13 amino acids. V was pared by 6 bases and J by 2 bases, with 10 bases between. DNA of the CDR3: TGTGCCAGCAGGGCCCCACCTAACACTGAAGCTTTCTTT. Protein sequence: CASRAPPNTEAFF.

V usage is TRBV11-2 and J usage is TRBJ2-7; a possible D gene is TRBD2 (6 bases). Trimming left V 4 bases short and J 3 bases short, with 13 bases between. The germline V gene has CDR1 SGHAT and CDR2 FQNNGV. The CDR3 is 14 amino acids. The CDR3 is CASSYRVADYEQYF. The CDR3 coding sequence is TGTGCCAGCAGCTATAGGGTAGCGGACTACGAGCAGTACTTC. Drawing the rest from reference TRBV11-2 and TRBJ2-7, the complete variable domain is EAGVAQSPRYKIIEKRQSVAFWCNPISGHATLYWYQQILGQGPKLLIQFQNNGVVDDSQLPKDRFSAERLKGVDSTLKIQPAKLEDSAVYLCASSYRVADYEQYFGPGTRLTVT.

This chain uses TRBV2 with TRBJ2-5, with 10 nucleotides matching TRBD1. This CDR3 is built from 16 residues. Germline V gene sequence: CDR1 SNHLY, CDR2 FYNNEI. Trimming cost V 7 bases and J 1 base; bases outside gene matches: 9. For the CDR3, the DNA is TGTGCCAGCAAAGGGATCGACAGGGGGCCCCAAGAGACCCAGTACTTC. It codes for CASKGIDRGPQETQYF.

V usage is TRBV2 and J usage is TRBJ2-7, with a weak D call TRBD1 (5 bases). The germline gives CDR1 SNHLY, CDR2 FYNNEI. The CDR3 has 12 residues. Trimming cost V 8 bases and J 2 bases, with 10 bases left between them. CDR3 sequence (DNA): TGTGCCAGCTTGACAGTAGCCTACGAGCAGTACTTC. Its protein product is CASLTVAYEQYF.

As to this clone: At one end the junction does not follow the germline gene, possibly because of a read error. The chain is built from TRBV7-7 and TRBJ2-1, with D hard to call. This CDR3 contains 16 residues. Germline CDR1 and CDR2: SSHAT and FNYEAQ (reference sequence). This chain's CDR3 is CASSLAPMGYLDEQFF. CDR3 in DNA: TGTGCTAGCAGCTTAGCCCCCATGGGCTATTTAGATGAGCAGTTCTTC.